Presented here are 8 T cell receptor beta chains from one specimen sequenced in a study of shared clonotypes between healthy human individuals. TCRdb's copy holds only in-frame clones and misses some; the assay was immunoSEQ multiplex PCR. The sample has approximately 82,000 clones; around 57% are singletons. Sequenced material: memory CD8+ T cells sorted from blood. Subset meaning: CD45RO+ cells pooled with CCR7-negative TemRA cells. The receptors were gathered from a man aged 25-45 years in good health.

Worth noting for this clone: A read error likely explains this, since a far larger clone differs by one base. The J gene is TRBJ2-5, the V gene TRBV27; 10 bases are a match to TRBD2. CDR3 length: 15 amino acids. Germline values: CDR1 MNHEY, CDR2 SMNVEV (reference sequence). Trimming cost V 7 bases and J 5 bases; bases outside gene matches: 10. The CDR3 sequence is CASNTSGTTGETQYF. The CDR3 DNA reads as TGTGCCAGCAATACTAGCGGGACGACTGGGGAGACCCAGTACTTC.

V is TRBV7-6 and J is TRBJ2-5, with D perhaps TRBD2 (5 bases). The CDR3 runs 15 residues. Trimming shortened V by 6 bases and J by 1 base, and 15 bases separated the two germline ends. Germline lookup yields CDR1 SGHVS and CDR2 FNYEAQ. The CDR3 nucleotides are TGTGCCAGCAGTGATAGGCCGGGAATCCAAGAGACCCAGTACTTC. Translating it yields CASSDRPGIQETQYF. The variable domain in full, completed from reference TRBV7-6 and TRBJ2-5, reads GAGVSQSPRYKVTKRGQDVALRCDPISGHVSLYWYRQALGQGPEFLTYFNYEAQQDKSGLPNDRFSAERPEGSISTLTIQRTEQRDSAMYRCASSDRPGIQETQYFGPGTRLLVL.

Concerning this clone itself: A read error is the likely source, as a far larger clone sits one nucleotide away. CDR3 loop: CASNFSGAGEQYF. CDR3 DNA sequence: TGTGCCAGCAACTTCTCGGGAGCGGGCGAGCAGTACTTC. The V call is TRBV7-6, the J call TRBJ2-7, with a weak D call TRBD2 (6 bases). The germline V gene has CDR1 SGHVS and CDR2 FNYEAQ. The V gene lost 7 bases and the J gene lost 6 bases, with 16 bases spanning the gap. This CDR3 has 13 amino acids.

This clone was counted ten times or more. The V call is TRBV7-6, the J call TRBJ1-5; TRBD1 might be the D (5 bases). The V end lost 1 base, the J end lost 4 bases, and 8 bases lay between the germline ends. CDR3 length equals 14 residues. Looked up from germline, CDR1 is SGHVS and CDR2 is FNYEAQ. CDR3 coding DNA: TGTGCCAGCAGCTTAGAGCCAGGGAATCAGCCCCAGCATTTT. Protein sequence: CASSLEPGNQPQHF.

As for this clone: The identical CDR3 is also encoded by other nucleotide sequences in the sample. CDR3 loop: CASSLLGLGYEQYF. CDR3 DNA sequence: TGTGCCAGCAGTTTATTGGGTTTAGGCTACGAGCAGTACTTC. The chain has TRBV27 and TRBJ2-7; D is unclear. Trimming removed 1 base at V and 3 bases at J, with 10 bases between. CDR1 and CDR2 (germline): MNHEY, SMNVEV (reference sequence). The CDR3 covers 14 residues.

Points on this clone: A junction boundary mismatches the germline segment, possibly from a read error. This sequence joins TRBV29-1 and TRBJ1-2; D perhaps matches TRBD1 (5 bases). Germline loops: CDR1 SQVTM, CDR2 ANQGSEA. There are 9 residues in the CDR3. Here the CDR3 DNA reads TGCAGCGTTGATCCCAGGGATCCCTTC. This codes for CSVDPRDPF.

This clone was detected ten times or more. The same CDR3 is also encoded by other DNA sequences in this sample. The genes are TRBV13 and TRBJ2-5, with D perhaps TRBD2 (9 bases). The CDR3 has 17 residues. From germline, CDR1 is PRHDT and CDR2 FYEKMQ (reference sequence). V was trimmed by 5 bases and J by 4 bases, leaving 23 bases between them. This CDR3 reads CASSPPLAGDRGETQYF. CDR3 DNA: TGTGCCAGCAGCCCACCTTTAGCGGGAGACAGGGGAGAGACCCAGTACTTC.

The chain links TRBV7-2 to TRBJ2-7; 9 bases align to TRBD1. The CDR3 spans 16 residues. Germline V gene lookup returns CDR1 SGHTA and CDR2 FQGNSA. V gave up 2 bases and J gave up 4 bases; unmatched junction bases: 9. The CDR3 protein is CASSLQRTGAGYEQYF. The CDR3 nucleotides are TGTGCCAGCAGCTTACAGCGGACAGGGGCGGGGTACGAGCAGTACTTC.